A selection of T cell receptor beta chains follows, all from one sample in a study of cytomegalovirus exposure and HLA in healthy donors. Method: immunoSEQ multiplex PCR; TCRdb's copy keeps in-frame clones and lacks some. This table holds 150,000 to 200,000 clones, roughly 78% found once. Material for sequencing was PBMCs. These receptors were taken from a young woman in good health and CMV-seronegative. Each CDR3 is given with its conserved first and last residue. The D gene is left open where the match is weak. Not every row has a clone size; where given, it reads once, few, many or a size class.

-	TRBV18	TRBD2	TRBJ2-7	TGTGCCAGCTCACCCCCGGGACTAGACTCCTACGAGCAGTACTTC	CASSPPGLDSYEQYF
-	TRBV29-1	-	TRBJ1-2	TGCAGCACCCTAGGAAGTACTAACTATGGCTACACCTTC	CSTLGSTNYGYTF
-	TRBV2	-	TRBJ1-2	TGTGCCAGCAGTGATACGAGGGTCTGGGGCTACACCTTC	CASSDTRVWGYTF
-	TRBV5-1	-	TRBJ1-1	TGCGCCAGCAGCTTGGGCCTAACAGGGAACACTGAAGCTTTCTTT	CASSLGLTGNTEAFF
-	TRBV5-1	-	TRBJ1-4	TGCGCCAGCAGCTTACAGGGCCTTGCAACTAATGAAAAACTGTTTTTT	CASSLQGLATNEKLFF
-	TRBV6-5	-	TRBJ2-7	TGTGCCACCTTTTCAGGCGACGAGCAGTACTTC	CATFSGDEQYF
few	TRBV20-1	-	TRBJ2-5	TGCAGTGCTATAGTCGAAGAGACCCAGTACTTC	CSAIVEETQYF
-	TRBV15	-	TRBJ1-3	TGTGCCACCAGCAGAGTGGGCGTGGGGCGTTTAGGTTCTGGAAACACCATATATTTT	CATSRVGVGRLGSGNTIYF
-	TRBV5-4	-	TRBJ2-2	TGTGCCAGCAGCTTGGGGGCTACCGGGGAGCTGTTTTTT	CASSLGATGELFF
once	TRBV21-1	-	TRBJ1-1	TGTGCCAGCAGCAGATTTGATGCGGGGCGGCTGAACACTGAAGCTTTCTTT	CASSRFDAGRLNTEAFF
-	TRBV29-1	-	TRBJ1-3	TGCAGCGTTTCGGGTTTATTTACCGGAAACACCATATATTTT	CSVSGLFTGNTIYF
-	TRBV7-9	-	TRBJ1-5	TGTGCCAGCAGCCAGGGTTGGCAGCCCCAGCATTTT	CASSQGWQPQHF
-	TRBV10-3	-	TRBJ1-4	TGTGCCATCAGTGAGGCTCAGGGAAGAAATGAAAAACTGTTTTTT	CAISEAQGRNEKLFF
-	TRBV12-5	-	TRBJ1-1	TGTGCTAGTGGTTTGGTACTTCGGGGGGCCCTGAACACTGAAGCTTTCTTT	CASGLVLRGALNTEAFF
-	TRBV15	TRBD2	TRBJ2-1	TGTGCCACCAGCAGAGATCGGAGCGGGAGCTCCTACAATGAGCAGTTCTTC	CATSRDRSGSSYNEQFF
-	TRBV5-4	TRBD1	TRBJ2-2	TGTGCCAGCAGCTTGGAGGGGGCGCAGGGCGGGGAGCTGTTTTTT	CASSLEGAQGGELFF
-	TRBV27	-	TRBJ1-1	TGTGCCAGCAGTTTATCCAACGGACAGCGGGGCACTGAAGCTTTCTTT	CASSLSNGQRGTEAFF
-	TRBV5-1	-	TRBJ2-5	TGCGCCAGCAGGACAGGCAGCCAAGAGACCCAGTACTTC	CASRTGSQETQYF
-	TRBV27	TRBD2	TRBJ2-3	TGTGCCAGCAGTTTAGGTAGCGGGGGGTGGGATACGCAGTATTTT	CASSLGSGGWDTQYF
-	TRBV19	TRBD1	TRBJ1-3	TGTGCCAGTAGTATAGAAGCCCCCAAGGACAGGGGGGGAAACACCATATATTTT	CASSIEAPKDRGGNTIYF
once	TRBV15	TRBD2	TRBJ2-7	TGTGCCACCAGCAGAGTCCGCGGGGGCTACGAGCAGTACTTC	CATSRVRGGYEQYF
-	TRBV5-1	-	TRBJ2-5	TGCGCCAGCAGCTTGGGCCAGGGGTACGAGAAGACCCAGTACTTC	CASSLGQGYEKTQYF
-	TRBV2	-	TRBJ1-5	TGTGCCAGCAGCAACCGCCTAGGGGAAAACAATCAGCCCCAGCATTTT	CASSNRLGENNQPQHF
-	TRBV9	-	TRBJ1-6	TGTGCCAGCAGCGTAGCCCCGTATAAGGGACAAAACTTTGGGCCCCTCCACTTT	CASSVAPYKGQNFGPLHF
-	TRBV6-5	-	TRBJ2-1	TGTGCCAGCAGCACCCTGGCGGGGGCTTACAATGAGCAGTTCTTC	CASSTLAGAYNEQFF
-	TRBV14	-	TRBJ2-7	TGTGCCAGCAGCCACTACTCCCGCGAGCAGTACTTC	CASSHYSREQYF
few	TRBV5-1	-	TRBJ2-7	TGCGCCAGCAAAACAGGGACGACCTACTACGAGCAGTACTTC	CASKTGTTYYEQYF
-	TRBV6-1	-	TRBJ2-3	TGTGCCAGCAGTGAACTTGGGGGCGGACGCACAGATACGCAGTATTTT	CASSELGGGRTDTQYF
-	TRBV7-2	-	TRBJ2-1	TGTGCCAGCAGCTTAGTCCTAGCTGGCAATGAGCAGTTCTTC	CASSLVLAGNEQFF
-	TRBV7-2	-	TRBJ1-1	TGTGCCAGCAGCTTAGCGGTAAGCGGGGCCACTGAAGCTTTCTTT	CASSLAVSGATEAFF
-	TRBV6-4	-	TRBJ1-5	TGTGCCAGCAGTGACGCCAGTGGCAATCAGCCCCAGCATTTT	CASSDASGNQPQHF
-	TRBV4-3	-	TRBJ2-1	TGCGCCAGCAGCCAAGAGGGGGGAAATGAGCAGTTCTTC	CASSQEGGNEQFF
-	TRBV18	TRBD1	TRBJ2-3	TGTGCCAGCTCACCATCGGACAGGGGCACAGATACGCAGTATTTT	CASSPSDRGTDTQYF